What follows are 19 T cell receptor beta chains derived from one specimen sequenced in a study of blood T cell repertoires in COVID-19. Profiling relied on immunoSEQ multiplex PCR, and the TCRdb table lists in-frame clones only, not all of them. The sample holds 200,000 to 250,000 clones; approximately 85% are singletons and the top ten take under 2.5%. Sequencing was performed on peripheral blood. These receptors originate from a woman in her sixties or seventies with COVID-19, enrolled during active disease.

The chain links TRBV6-2 or TRBV6-3 to TRBJ1-5; D is possibly TRBD1 (6 bases). From germline, CDR1 is MNHEY and CDR2 SVGEGT. CDR3 size: 19 residues. The V gene lost 2 bases and the J gene lost 0 bases, with 20 bases spanning the gap. CDR3: CASSYIGGLWEDSNQPQHF. CDR3 nucleotide sequence: TGTGCCAGCAGTTACATCGGGGGGCTCTGGGAGGATAGCAATCAGCCCCAGCATTTT.

This chain links TRBV7-2 with TRBJ2-7; tentative D call: TRBD1 (6 bases). CDR3 length equals 16 residues. Trimming shortened V by 1 base and J by 2 bases, and 15 bases separated the two germline ends. CDR1 and CDR2 (germline): SGHTA, FQGNSA. The CDR3 DNA sequence: TGTGCCAGCAGCTTAGGCTCCGGACAGCTAACCTACGAGCAGTACTTC. Translation: CASSLGSGQLTYEQYF.

This clone turned up a few times. The rearrangement links TRBV3-1 (or the pseudogene TRBV3-2) to TRBJ2-1; 7 nucleotides align to TRBD2. CDR3 length equals 16 residues. The J segment lost 8 bases and the V segment lost 0 bases, leaving 10 bases of the junction unmatched. The germline V gene has CDR1 LGHDT and CDR2 YNNKEL (reference sequence). The DNA for the CDR3 is TGTGCCAGCAGCCAAGATAGGGACTATAGGTCGGATGAGCAGTTCTTC. It yields the protein CASSQDRDYRSDEQFF.

The rearrangement links TRBV5-1 to TRBJ2-7; D unresolved. V gave up 0 bases and J gave up 1 base, with 11 bases separating them. Germline lookup yields CDR1 SGHRS and CDR2 YFSETQ. The CDR3 contains 15 residues. The CDR3 DNA is TGCGCCAGCAGCTTGGGTTTGCACAGATCCTACGAGCAGTACTTC. Its translation: CASSLGLHRSYEQYF. The full variable domain, its missing parts supplied by reference TRBV5-1 and TRBJ2-7, is KAGVTQTPRYLIKTRGQQVTLSCSPISGHRSVSWYQQTPGQGLQFLFEYFSETQRNKGNFPGRFSGRQFSNSRSEMNVSTLELGDSALYLCASSLGLHRSYEQYFGPGTRLTVT.

The chain carries TRBV11-2 and TRBJ1-4; D is ambiguous. V was pared by 1 base and J by 5 bases, with 8 bases between. The CDR3 extends over 14 amino acids. Germline assignment: CDR1 SGHAT and CDR2 FQNNGV. CDR3 region: CASSLAGWNEKLFF. CDR3 DNA sequence: TGTGCCAGCAGCTTAGCGGGTTGGAATGAAAAACTGTTTTTT.

The chain employs TRBV7-2 and TRBJ2-1, with D maybe TRBD2 (8 bases). This CDR3 comprises 18 residues. Between the trimmed V and J ends, which lost 1 base and 8 bases, there was a span of 24 bases. The V gene's germline CDR1 is SGHTA and CDR2 FQGNSA. The CDR3 spells CASSLDFATGTRRDEQFF. CDR3 sequence (DNA): TGTGCCAGCAGCTTAGATTTCGCGACAGGGACTAGGCGCGATGAGCAGTTCTTC.

The chain combines TRBV6-6 with TRBJ1-2, with D possibly being TRBD1 (5 bases). This CDR3 region has 14 residues. CDR1 MNHNY and CDR2 SVGAGI come from the germline V gene (reference sequence). The germline V and J ends were trimmed by 7 bases and 6 bases, with 18 bases remaining between them. The chain's CDR3 is CASIYGLSGDGYTF. The DNA of the CDR3 is TGTGCCAGCATCTACGGACTCTCGGGGGATGGCTACACCTTC.

The rearrangement joins TRBV20-1 to TRBJ1-5; D not certain. Per the germline V gene, CDR1 is DFQATT and CDR2 is SNEGSKA (reference sequence). With 3 bases removed from V and 3 bases from J, the gap between germline ends came to 15 bases. This CDR3 comprises 15 residues. CDR3 sequence reads: CSASLGTNPNQPQHF. Written as DNA, the CDR3 is TGCAGTGCTAGTCTAGGCACTAACCCCAATCAGCCCCAGCATTTT.

V is TRBV7-2 and J is TRBJ1-1; D uncertain. The V gene's germline CDR1 is SGHTA and CDR2 FQGNSA. V shed 1 base and J shed 1 base, with 13 bases lying between them. The CDR3 loop spans 16 amino acids. The chain's CDR3 is CASSLGGWVPNTEAFF. CDR3 nucleotide sequence: TGTGCCAGCAGCTTAGGAGGTTGGGTACCGAACACTGAAGCTTTCTTT.

The chain uses TRBV6-2 or TRBV6-3 and TRBJ2-5; possible D gene TRBD2, 6 bases. Trimming pared 2 bases from V and 13 bases from J, leaving 17 bases between. This CDR3 comprises 13 residues. CDR1 is MNHEY and CDR2 is SVGEGT in the germline V gene. The CDR3 spells CASSYGTVSRAYF. The CDR3 DNA reads as TGTGCCAGCAGTTACGGGACTGTAAGTCGTGCGTACTTC.

CDR3 protein: CASSPSRGLVETQYF. DNA for the CDR3: TGTGCCAGCAGCCCCAGCAGGGGTTTGGTGGAGACCCAGTACTTC. V is TRBV3-1 (or the pseudogene TRBV3-2) and J is TRBJ2-5; possible D gene TRBD1, 6 bases. The ends were cut back, 4 bases at V and 5 bases at J, with 17 bases in the middle. This CDR3 region has 15 residues. Germline V CDR1 and CDR2: LGHDT, YNNKEL (reference sequence).

The rearrangement joins TRBV30 to TRBJ1-1; the D is unclear. CDR3 length equals 13 residues. CDR1 GTSNPN and CDR2 SVGIG come from the germline V gene (reference sequence). V dropped 4 bases and J dropped 1 base, with 10 bases sitting between them. CDR3 region: CAWTWAPNTEAFF. The CDR3 region has the DNA TGTGCCTGGACTTGGGCCCCGAACACTGAAGCTTTCTTT.

The rearrangement links TRBV7-2 to TRBJ1-5; TRBD1 matches at 12 bases. CDR3 size: 17 residues. After removal of 5 bases from V and 3 bases from J, the junction contained 8 bases not matched to a gene. Germline V lookup: CDR1 SGHTA, CDR2 FQGNSA. CDR3 nucleotide sequence: TGTGCCAGCAGCCTAATGGGACAGGGGGCGTTCAATCAGCCCCAGCATTTT. It translates to CASSLMGQGAFNQPQHF. Variable domain in full (rest from reference TRBV7-2 and TRBJ1-5): GAGVSQSPSNKVTEKGKDVELRCDPISGHTALYWYRQSLGQGLEFLIYFQGNSAPDKSGLPSDRFSAERTGGSVSTLTIQRTQQEDSAVYLCASSLMGQGAFNQPQHFGDGTRLSIL.

The CDR3 DNA sequence: TGTGCCAGCAGTTACGTAGGCGGGAGCGGGAATGAGCAGTTCTTC. It is translated as CASSYVGGSGNEQFF. The rearrangement uses TRBV6-5 and TRBJ2-1, with 7 bases that match TRBD2. Germline V gives CDR1 MNHEY, CDR2 SVGAGI. Unmatched junction bases numbered 8, after V lost 2 bases and J lost 7 bases. This CDR3 has 15 amino acids.

The J gene is TRBJ1-2, the V gene TRBV9; D ambiguous. The V end lost 4 bases, the J end lost 6 bases, and 16 bases lay between the germline ends. Germline-derived CDR1 and CDR2 are SGDLS and YYNGEE. The CDR3 runs 14 residues. The CDR3 nucleotides read TGTGCCAGCAGCCCCGGCGTATTCGGGGATGGCTACACCTTC. Its protein product is CASSPGVFGDGYTF.

The rearrangement joins TRBV11-2 to TRBJ1-6, with D uncertain. The germline gives CDR1 SGHAT, CDR2 FQNNGV. The germline V and J ends were trimmed by 8 bases and 6 bases, with 5 bases remaining between them. CDR3 length: 11 amino acids. The CDR3 loop is CASGPNSPLHF. The CDR3 DNA is TGTGCCAGCGGCCCTAATTCACCCCTCCACTTT.

This clone was detected only a few times. V is TRBV11-1 and J is TRBJ2-7; 7 bases are shared with TRBD1. The V segment lost 3 bases and the J segment 0 bases; nucleotides outside the gene matches: 8. Germline CDR1 SGHAT, CDR2 FQDESV (reference sequence). The CDR3 is made up of 16 amino acids. The chain's CDR3 is CASSFPGQTNSYEQYF. In nucleotides, the CDR3 is TGTGCCAGCAGCTTTCCGGGACAGACCAACTCCTACGAGCAGTACTTC.

The CDR3 DNA is TGTGCCAGCAGCCAAGTGGACAGAAGCGCTGAAGCTTTCTTT. Amino acid sequence: CASSQVDRSAEAFF. The chain is built from TRBV3-1 (or the pseudogene TRBV3-2) and TRBJ1-1; the D gene is possibly TRBD1 (6 bases). CDR3 size: 14 residues. With 1 base removed from V and 6 bases from J, the gap between germline ends came to 12 bases. The germline gives CDR1 LGHDT, CDR2 YNNKEL (reference sequence).

The chain employs TRBV11-3 and TRBJ1-1; 8 bases agree with TRBD1. The CDR3 is made up of 14 amino acids. V was clipped by 6 bases and J by 6 bases; unmatched bases: 9. Per germline, CDR1 SGHNT and CDR2 YENEEA. CDR3 sequence: CASSLRGLSPEAFF. The CDR3 region has the DNA TGTGCCAGCAGTCTCAGGGGGCTCTCGCCTGAAGCTTTCTTT.